This record concerns one T cell receptor beta chain sequence. No antigen is known for it. A much more abundant neighbour one base away suggests this may be a read error. The authors took blood RNA from unsorted whole blood and also extracted germline DNA. With a constant-region primer, TCR beta cDNA was made from 450 to 650 ng of total RNA. Slightly modified ARM-PCR served as the procedure for the TCR beta libraries. These libraries came from three rounds of nested multiplex PCR. With TRBV1-TRBV30 forward primers and a C-beta reverse primer, the first two PCR rounds were run for approximately 9 cycles each. TCRdb processed the multiplex PCR reads anew with MiXCR; each CDR3 protein has one entry. The table has fewer than 400,000 distinct CDR3 sequences, 55% to 65% seen once; the top ten hold more than 8.5%. These data come from a study of tumor-infiltrating lymphocytes in primary liver carcinoma. Study-wide points: A significantly higher top-250-clone fraction was found in tumors than in blood (p = 0.039).

Per germline, CDR1 MNHEY and CDR2 SVGEGT. The CDR3 runs 16 residues. The clonotype was recovered from a man in his forties with primary liver carcinoma and hepatitis B virus infection. The sequenced sample was peripheral blood. This chain uses TRBV6-2 or TRBV6-3 with TRBJ2-7; D gene uncertain. CDR3: CDSSYSKAQAIYEQYF. For the CDR3, the DNA is TGTGACAGCAGTTACTCGAAGGCTCAGGCAATCTACGAGCAGTACTTC.